This record concerns one T cell receptor beta chain sequence. This specimen belongs to a study of blood T cell repertoires in COVID-19. This CDR3 is 17 amino acids long. CDR1 is MGHRA, CDR2 YSYEKL, per germline. V lost 0 bases and J lost 2, with 14 bases in between. Authors' data handling: The assay estimated nucleated cells by amplifying reference gene primers. Here immunoSEQ multiplex PCR was the method, and the copy in TCRdb shows in-frame clones only, minus some. The DNA gave D and trimming, while V, J and clone size come from that table. The profile shows tens of thousands of clones, around 86% of them singletons.

V usage is TRBV4-1 and J usage is TRBJ1-5; D may be TRBD1 (5 bases). The clonotype was recovered from a man between 60 and 70 years old with COVID-19, enrolled during active disease. The sample consisted of peripheral blood. The CDR3, as DNA: TGCGCCAGCAGCCAAGACCCCCAGGGTAGGGGCAATCAGCCCCAGCATTTT. Translated: CASSQDPQGRGNQPQHF.